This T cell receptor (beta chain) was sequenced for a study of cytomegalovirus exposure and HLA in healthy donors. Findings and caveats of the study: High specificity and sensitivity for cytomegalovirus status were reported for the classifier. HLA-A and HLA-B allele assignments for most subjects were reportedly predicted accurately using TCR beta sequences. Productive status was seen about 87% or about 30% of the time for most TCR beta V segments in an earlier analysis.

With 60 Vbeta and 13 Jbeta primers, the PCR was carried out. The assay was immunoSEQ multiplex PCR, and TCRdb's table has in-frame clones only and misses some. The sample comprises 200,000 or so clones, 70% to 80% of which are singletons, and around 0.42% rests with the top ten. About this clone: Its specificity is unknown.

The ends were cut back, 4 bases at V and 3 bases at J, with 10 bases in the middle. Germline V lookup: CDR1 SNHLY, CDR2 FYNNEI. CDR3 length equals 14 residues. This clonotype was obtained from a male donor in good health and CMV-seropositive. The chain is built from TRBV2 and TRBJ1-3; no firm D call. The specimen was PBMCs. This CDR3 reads CASSGRGLGNTIYF. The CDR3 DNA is TGTGCCAGCAGTGGTCGAGGGCTTGGAAACACCATATATTTT. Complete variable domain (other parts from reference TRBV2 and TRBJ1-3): EPEVTQTPSHQVTQMGQEVILRCVPISNHLYFYWYRQILGQKVEFLVSFYNNEISEKSEIFDDQFSVERPDGSNFTLKIRSTKLEDSAMYFCASSGRGLGNTIYFGEGSWLTVV.